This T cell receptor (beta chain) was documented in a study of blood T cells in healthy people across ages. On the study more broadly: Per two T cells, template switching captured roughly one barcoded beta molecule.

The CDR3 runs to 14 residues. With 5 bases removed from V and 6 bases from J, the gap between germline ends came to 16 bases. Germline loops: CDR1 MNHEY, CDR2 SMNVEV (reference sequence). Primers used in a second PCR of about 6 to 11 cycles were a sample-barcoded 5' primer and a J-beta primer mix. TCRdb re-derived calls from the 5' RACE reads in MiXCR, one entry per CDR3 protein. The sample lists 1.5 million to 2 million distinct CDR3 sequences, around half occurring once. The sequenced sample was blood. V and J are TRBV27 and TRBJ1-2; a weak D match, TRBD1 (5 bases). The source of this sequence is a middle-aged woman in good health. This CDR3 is CASSTRTLLDGYTF. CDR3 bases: TGTGCCAGCAGTACCCGGACATTGTTGGATGGCTACACCTTC.